Shown below are 9 T cell receptor beta chains from a single sample sequenced in a study of control samples from healthy donors and cancer patients. Method: immunoSEQ multiplex PCR; TCRdb's copy keeps in-frame clones and lacks some. This sample has some 80,000 clones, with just under 90% found just once. The specimen sequenced was blood. The origin of the receptors is a man over 45 in good health.

V is TRBV9 and J is TRBJ1-1; 8 bases match TRBD1. The CDR3 contains 15 residues. Germline trimming cut 4 bases from V and 7 bases from J; bases unmatched to any gene: 12. Looked up from germline, CDR1 is SGDLS and CDR2 is YYNGEE. The CDR3 DNA is TGTGCCAGCAGCCGGGACAGGTTTGGGAACGATGAAGCTTTCTTT. It specifies CASSRDRFGNDEAFF.

The chain joins TRBV7-2 to TRBJ1-1; no definite D call. The germline V gene encodes CDR1 SGHTA and CDR2 FQGNSA. This CDR3 comprises 12 residues. Trimming stripped 5 bases from V and 7 bases from J, with 11 bases between. CDR3 in DNA: TGTGCCAGCAGCATAAACTATGGTGAAGCTTTCTTT. This gives the protein CASSINYGEAFF.

The rearrangement joins TRBV5-4 to TRBJ2-5; 11 bases line up with TRBD1. The CDR3 has 14 amino acids. Per the germline V gene, CDR1 is SGHNT and CDR2 is YYREEE (reference sequence). Trimming cost V 4 bases and J 4 bases; bases outside gene matches: 3. The CDR3 protein is CASSGDRGRETQYF. DNA for the CDR3: TGTGCCAGCAGCGGGGACAGGGGGAGAGAGACCCAGTACTTC.

This clone was seen just once. The chain uses TRBV5-4 and TRBJ1-2; D is possibly TRBD1 (6 bases). Trimming cost V 4 bases and J 4 bases, with 20 bases left between them. The germline gives CDR1 SGHNT, CDR2 YYREEE (reference sequence). The CDR3 has 16 residues. CDR3 in DNA: TGTGCCAGCAGCCCGGTGGACAGAACCCCTCTCTATGGCTACACCTTC. It yields the protein CASSPVDRTPLYGYTF. The variable domain in full, completed from reference TRBV5-4 and TRBJ1-2, reads ETGVTQSPTHLIKTRGQQVTLRCSSQSGHNTVSWYQQALGQGPQFIFQYYREEENGRGNFPPRFSGLQFPNYSSELNVNALELDDSALYLCASSPVDRTPLYGYTFGSGTRLTVV.

This chain joins TRBV30 and TRBJ1-3; D gene unclear. The germline V and J ends were trimmed by 0 bases and 6 bases, with 9 bases remaining between them. Per germline, CDR1 GTSNPN and CDR2 SVGIG (reference sequence). The CDR3 sequence is 13 residues long. The CDR3 sequence: CAWSVLSPNTIYF. The CDR3 DNA is TGTGCCTGGAGTGTACTATCCCCAAACACCATATATTTT.

The gene calls are TRBV3-1 (or the pseudogene TRBV3-2) and TRBJ2-3, with D tentatively TRBD2 (7 bases). The CDR3 sequence is 15 residues long. CDR1 and CDR2 (germline): LGHDT, YNNKEL (reference sequence). Trimming took off 0 bases at V and 7 bases at J, with 14 bases between the two ends. The DNA for the CDR3 is TGTGCCAGCAGCCAAGATGGGGGGGGGCTAAATACGCAGTATTTT. Translated: CASSQDGGGLNTQYF.

This clone was seen just once. In the same sample, other DNA sequences code for this CDR3. The V call is TRBV27, the J call TRBJ1-1; the D gene is possibly TRBD1 (5 bases). Germline V CDR1 and CDR2: MNHEY, SMNVEV (reference sequence). V was cut by 3 bases and J by 3 bases, with 8 bases left in between. The CDR3 runs to 13 residues. The DNA for the CDR3 is TGTGCCAGCAGTTTTCAGGGACACACTGAAGCTTTCTTT. Amino acid sequence: CASSFQGHTEAFF.

V and J are TRBV19 and TRBJ1-6; no clear D gene. The CDR3 runs to 13 residues. Per the germline V gene, CDR1 is LNHDA and CDR2 is SQIVND (reference sequence). V lost 2 bases, J lost 4 bases, and 3 bases lay in between. CDR3 protein: CASSITYNSPLHF. The DNA for the CDR3 is TGTGCCAGTAGTATAACATATAATTCACCCCTCCACTTT.

The V gene is TRBV5-1, the J gene TRBJ1-2; 8 bases map to TRBD1. Trimming took 5 bases from V and 5 from J; bases not matched to a gene: 11. There are 15 residues in the CDR3. CDR1 and CDR2 (germline): SGHRS, YFSETQ. CDR3 residues: CASSGDGQGAYGYTF. CDR3 in DNA: TGCGCCAGCAGTGGGGACGGACAGGGAGCTTATGGCTACACCTTC.